This entry lists 16 T cell receptor beta chains sequenced from one sample in a study of blood T cell repertoires in COVID-19. TCRdb keeps only in-frame clones here, not all; method: immunoSEQ multiplex PCR. This table holds about 14,000 clones, about 83% found once. Sample: peripheral blood. These receptors were collected from a man aged 50 to 60 with active COVID-19.

In its sample, this clone was seen a few times. The genes are TRBV19 and TRBJ2-1; 9 nucleotides agree with TRBD1. The J segment lost 6 bases and the V segment lost 1 base, leaving 4 bases of the junction unmatched. Germline V gives CDR1 LNHDA, CDR2 SQIVND (reference sequence). This CDR3 is 15 amino acids long. This CDR3 is CASSIGDRAGNEQFF. The CDR3 DNA sequence: TGTGCCAGTAGTATAGGGGACAGGGCCGGCAATGAGCAGTTCTTC.

This chain links TRBV9 with TRBJ1-4; TRBD1 is a possible D gene (6 bases). V was shortened by 6 bases and J by 0 bases, with 15 bases between the two germline ends. This CDR3 has 16 residues. Germline CDR1 reads SGDLS; CDR2 reads YYNGEE. As DNA, the CDR3 is TGTGCCAGCAACAAGGGGGAGGGCGCAACTAATGAAAAACTGTTTTTT. Its translation is CASNKGEGATNEKLFF.

The chain recombines TRBV5-8 with TRBJ2-1, with 7 bases identical to TRBD1. The junction had 5 bases not matched to a gene; V was cut back by 4 bases and J by 4 bases. Germline V CDR1 and CDR2: SGHTS, YDEGEE. The CDR3 is made up of 14 amino acids. The CDR3 region has the DNA TGTGCCAGCAGCGAGAGACAGGGTTACAATGAGCAGTTCTTC. This translates into CASSERQGYNEQFF.

V and J are TRBV30 and TRBJ2-1; TRBD2 matches at 13 bases. J gave up 5 bases and V 5 bases, and 3 bases lay outside the gene matches. The CDR3 is 14 amino acids. CDR1 GTSNPN and CDR2 SVGIG come from the germline V gene (reference sequence). The CDR3 nucleotides read TGTGCCTGGGGACTAGCGGGAGCTAACAATGAGCAGTTCTTC. Its translation: CAWGLAGANNEQFF.

The chain employs TRBV28 and TRBJ2-1; D call uncertain. This CDR3 is built from 16 residues. Germline V gene data show CDR1 as MDHEN and CDR2 as SYDVKM. Deletions cut 4 bases from V and 5 bases from J, with 18 bases between. This CDR3 is CASSSPASPRNNEQFF. CDR3 bases: TGTGCCAGCAGTTCTCCAGCGAGCCCGCGAAACAATGAGCAGTTCTTC.

The chain is built from TRBV2 and TRBJ1-1, with 9 bases that match TRBD1. With 4 bases clipped from V and 6 bases from J, the junction kept 9 bases outside the gene matches. The CDR3 is 15 residues long. From germline, CDR1 is SNHLY and CDR2 FYNNEI. The CDR3 coding sequence is TGTGCCAGCAGTGGCCCAGACAGGGGGTGGCCTGAAGCTTTCTTT. It yields the protein CASSGPDRGWPEAFF.

This clone was seen just once. CDR3 in amino acids: CASSEGTSGVEETQYF. DNA for the CDR3: TGTGCCAGCAGTGAAGGTACTAGCGGGGTAGAAGAGACCCAGTACTTC. This chain joins TRBV2 and TRBJ2-5; 10 bases are shared with TRBD2. The CDR3 sequence is 16 residues long. Germline trimming cut 1 base from V and 3 bases from J; bases unmatched to any gene: 5. Germline V CDR1 and CDR2: SNHLY, FYNNEI.

The rearrangement joins TRBV11-2 to TRBJ2-1; D may be TRBD2 (5 bases). CDR1 is SGHAT and CDR2 is FQNNGV in the germline V gene. There are 16 residues in the CDR3. The V end lost 3 bases, the J end lost 3 bases, and 15 bases lay between the germline ends. CDR3 bases: TGTGCCAGCAGCTTTAGGTTAGCGCAGTTCTACAATGAGCAGTTCTTC. Protein: CASSFRLAQFYNEQFF.

The V call is TRBV7-6, the J call TRBJ2-7, with 10 positions matching TRBD2. Trimming cost V 5 bases and J 2 bases; bases outside gene matches: 6. The CDR3 is made up of 15 amino acids. The V gene's germline CDR1 is SGHVS and CDR2 FNYEAQ. The CDR3 is CASSPLAGVPYEQYF. The CDR3 region has the DNA TGTGCCAGCAGCCCTCTAGCGGGAGTCCCCTACGAGCAGTACTTC.

DNA for the CDR3: TGTGCCAGCAGCCCATCTCCCGGGACAGGCGTTTTTGGGGCCGGGGAGCTGTTTTTT. Translating gives CASSPSPGTGVFGAGELFF. The genes are TRBV7-9 and TRBJ2-2; 8 bases are shared with TRBD1. Unmatched junction bases numbered 20, after V lost 5 bases and J lost 6 bases. Per germline, CDR1 SEHNR and CDR2 FQNEAQ (reference sequence). The CDR3 spans 19 residues.

The chain employs TRBV4-2 and TRBJ2-7; D perhaps matches TRBD1 (6 bases). Germline values: CDR1 LGHNA, CDR2 YNFKEQ. CDR3 length: 15 residues. The V end was cut by 0 bases, the J end by 3 bases, with 12 bases between. The CDR3 nucleotides are TGTGCCAGCAGCCAAGAAGGTGAGGGGGACTACGAGCAGTACTTC. Amino acids: CASSQEGEGDYEQYF.

CDR3 sequence (DNA): TGTGCCAGCAGCCAAACAGGGTTAGCGCCAGATACGCAGTATTTT. Translating gives CASSQTGLAPDTQYF. V and J are TRBV14 and TRBJ2-3; the D gene is possibly TRBD1 (6 bases). The length of the CDR3 is 15 residues. Looked up from germline, CDR1 is SGHDN and CDR2 is FVKESK. The ends were cut back, 2 bases at V and 4 bases at J, with 13 bases in the middle. Combining the CDR3 with reference TRBV14 and TRBJ2-3 gives the whole variable domain EAGVTQFPSHSVIEKGQTVTLRCDPISGHDNLYWYRRVMGKEIKFLLHFVKESKQDESGMPNNRFLAERTGGTYSTLKVQPAELEDSGVYFCASSQTGLAPDTQYFGPGTRLTVL.

V and J are TRBV19 and TRBJ2-7; D may be TRBD2 (5 bases). The length of the CDR3 is 14 residues. Germline CDR1 is LNHDA and CDR2 is SQIVND (reference sequence). The V end lost 6 bases, the J end lost 0 bases, and 12 bases lay between the germline ends. The DNA of the CDR3 is TGTGCCAGTAGCTTAAACGGGGACTCCTACGAGCAGTACTTC. Translating it yields CASSLNGDSYEQYF.

This clone was seen only once. The chain has TRBV11-3 and TRBJ2-5, with TRBD1 matching 7 bases. Germline CDR1 and CDR2: SGHNT and YENEEA. This CDR3 contains 15 residues. V dropped 4 bases and J dropped 1; count of bases not matched to a gene: 6. Written as DNA, the CDR3 is TGTGCCAGCAGCTCCGGACAGGCTACCCAAGAGACCCAGTACTTC. Its protein is CASSSGQATQETQYF.

The chain couples TRBV21-1 to TRBJ2-3; TRBD1, as called in the table, went unchecked against the DNA. TRBV21-1 counts as a pseudogene. The CDR3 loop spans 17 amino acids. CDR3 protein: CASSKDWGQGPTDTQYF. CDR3 nucleotide sequence: TGTGCCAGCAGCAAAGATTGGGGACAGGGGCCGACAGATACGCAGTATTTT.

This clone appeared a few times. The V and J genes are TRBV5-4 and TRBJ1-1; the D gene is possibly TRBD1 (6 bases). The CDR3 loop spans 14 amino acids. V was trimmed by 0 bases and J by 4 bases, leaving 10 bases between them. Per germline, CDR1 SGHNT and CDR2 YYREEE (reference sequence). The CDR3 here is CASSLAAGATEAFF. The CDR3 DNA reads TGTGCCAGCAGCTTGGCCGCAGGGGCCACTGAAGCTTTCTTT.